These 7 T cell receptor beta chains share one sample of origin, sequenced in a study of T cell repertoires in cytomegalovirus infection. MiXCR was run by TCRdb on the reads, yielding one entry per CDR3 protein. The data hold 40,000 to 60,000 distinct CDR3 sequences, with around 23% observed a single time. Their cognate antigens are unknown. The sequencing here drew on CD8+ T cells from cultured PBMCs, taken from culture after CMV antigen stimulation. The receptors stem from a human donor in good health (CMV status not recorded). Some clones in this sample may be carry-over from other donors' samples.

The chain recombines TRBV12-3 or TRBV12-4 with TRBJ2-1; D gene ambiguous. V lost 6 bases, J lost 0 bases, and 18 bases lay in between. CDR3 size: 17 residues. CDR3 bases: TGTGCCAGCAGCTCGCCAGACGGCGGAAGCTCCTACAATGAGCAGTTCTTC. Amino acid sequence: CASSSPDGGSSYNEQFF.

This clonotype was observed a few times. The genes are TRBV10-3 and TRBJ2-1; D call uncertain. The CDR3 runs 16 residues. CDR1 and CDR2 from the germline V gene are ENHRY and SYGVKD. Deletions cut 4 bases from V and 0 bases from J, with 13 bases between. The CDR3 DNA sequence: TGTGCCATCAGTGCTTCGGACGGGTTCTCCTACAATGAGCAGTTCTTC. Protein product: CAISASDGFSYNEQFF.

This clonotype was seen only a few times. The rearrangement links TRBV7-2 to TRBJ2-7; D unresolved. The CDR3 spans 11 residues. Germline V lookup: CDR1 SGHTA, CDR2 FQGNSA. Trimming left V 4 bases short and J 12 bases short, with 13 bases between. CDR3 loop: CASSSPGLLYF. The CDR3 nucleotides are TGTGCCAGCAGCTCTCCGGGCCTTCTGTACTTC.

This clonotype has just a few counts. This chain connects TRBV6-1 to TRBJ2-1; the D gene is possibly TRBD1 (6 bases). The ends were cut back, 6 bases at V and 3 bases at J, with 24 bases in the middle. Germline-derived CDR1 and CDR2 are MNHNS and SASEGT. The CDR3 loop spans 18 amino acids. DNA for the CDR3: TGTGCCAGCAGCTTAAGGGGCCAGGGGACGCGAGGCTACAATGAGCAGTTCTTC. This translates into CASSLRGQGTRGYNEQFF.

This clonotype was counted between two and nine times. The chain is built from TRBV5-4 and TRBJ2-3; D is ambiguous. CDR3 length equals 16 residues. Trimming took 4 bases from V and 3 from J, leaving 18 bases between them. CDR1 is SGHNT and CDR2 is YYREEE in the germline V gene (reference sequence). Written as DNA, the CDR3 is TGTGCCAGCAGCCCAACACGCGGTCACCCTACAGATACGCAGTATTTT. Protein product: CASSPTRGHPTDTQYF. The full variable domain, in which reference TRBV5-4 and TRBJ2-3 provide the parts outside the CDR3, is ETGVTQSPTHLIKTRGQQVTLRCSSQSGHNTVSWYQQALGQGPQFIFQYYREEENGRGNFPPRFSGLQFPNYSSELNVNALELDDSALYLCASSPTRGHPTDTQYFGPGTRLTVL.

In this sample, this clonotype turned up a few times. The chain is built from TRBV20-1 and TRBJ2-6; D is unclear. This CDR3 has 15 residues. Germline V gives CDR1 DFQATT, CDR2 SNEGSKA (reference sequence). V lost 5 bases to trimming and J lost 3 bases, with 14 bases between them. The DNA of the CDR3 is TGCAGTGCTGCGCCGCAGTTCGTTGGGGCCAACGTCCTGACTTTC. The encoded protein is CSAAPQFVGANVLTF.

This clonotype was counted between two and nine times. V is TRBV11-2 and J is TRBJ2-1, with 9 bases lining up with TRBD2. The J segment lost 0 bases and the V segment lost 5 bases, leaving 8 bases of the junction unmatched. The germline gives CDR1 SGHAT, CDR2 FQNNGV. CDR3 length: 17 amino acids. The CDR3 nucleotides read TGTGCCAGCAGCGATCGCGGTAGCGGGAGCTCCTACAATGAGCAGTTCTTC. It is translated as CASSDRGSGSSYNEQFF.